The 10 T cell receptor beta chains below were found in one sample sequenced in a study of blood T cell repertoires in COVID-19. The method was immunoSEQ multiplex PCR; TCRdb's version includes in-frame clones alone and lacks a portion of them. The sample carries more than 100,000 clones, roughly nine tenths recorded once. Sequencing used peripheral blood. Source of these receptors: a woman at least 80 years old in a cohort sampled during active COVID-19.

This chain uses TRBV24-1 with TRBJ2-3, with 13 bases aligning to TRBD2. Trimming cost V 4 bases and J 5 bases; bases outside gene matches: 5. Germline assignment: CDR1 KGHDR and CDR2 SFDVKD. There are 16 residues in the CDR3. The CDR3 here is CATSDPGLAGLDTQYF. CDR3 nucleotide sequence: TGTGCCACCAGTGACCCGGGACTAGCGGGACTAGATACGCAGTATTTT.

This chain connects TRBV28 to TRBJ1-4, with D perhaps TRBD1 (6 bases). V shed 6 bases and J shed 0 bases, with 14 bases lying between them. The CDR3 consists of 16 residues. The germline V gene has CDR1 MDHEN and CDR2 SYDVKM. The CDR3 spells CASSSGQTATNEKLFF. Written as DNA, the CDR3 is TGTGCCAGCAGCAGCGGACAGACTGCAACTAATGAAAAACTGTTTTTT.

The V gene is TRBV5-6, the J gene TRBJ2-7; TRBD1 aligns across 8 bases. This CDR3 is 14 amino acids long. The V gene's germline CDR1 is SGHDT and CDR2 YYEEEE. J gave up 6 bases and V 5 bases, and 10 bases lay outside the gene matches. The CDR3 coding sequence is TGTGCCAGCAGTCGAAACAGACAGGGGATCGAGCAGTACTTC. Translated: CASSRNRQGIEQYF.

V gene TRBV7-9 combines with J gene TRBJ1-2, with a tentative D call TRBD1 (5 bases). V lost 10 bases and J lost 4, with 10 bases in between. CDR1 and CDR2 from the germline V gene are SEHNR and FQNEAQ (reference sequence). This CDR3 is 11 amino acids long. This CDR3 reads CAIRRVYGYTF. The CDR3 nucleotides are TGTGCCATTCGCAGGGTCTATGGCTACACCTTC.

This chain links TRBV6-5 with TRBJ1-4, with TRBD1 matching 8 bases. The CDR3 runs to 14 residues. V trimming: 6 bases; J trimming: 5 bases; junction bases outside the gene matches: 5. Germline CDR1 is MNHEY and CDR2 is SVGAGI. The CDR3 coding sequence is TGTGCCAGCAGGACAGGGGTTGGGAATGAAAAACTGTTTTTT. This gives the protein CASRTGVGNEKLFF.

The rearrangement uses TRBV2 and TRBJ2-5; the D gene is possibly TRBD1 (5 bases). Germline V gene sequence: CDR1 SNHLY, CDR2 FYNNEI. CDR3 length equals 15 residues. Trimming took 6 bases from V and 5 from J, leaving 19 bases between them. The chain's CDR3 is CASRLTRVVLETQYF. The CDR3 DNA sequence: TGTGCCAGCAGGCTTACCAGGGTTGTGTTGGAGACCCAGTACTTC. Variable domain in full (rest from reference TRBV2 and TRBJ2-5): EPEVTQTPSHQVTQMGQEVILRCVPISNHLYFYWYRQILGQKVEFLVSFYNNEISEKSEIFDDQFSVERPDGSNFTLKIRSTKLEDSAMYFCASRLTRVVLETQYFGPGTRLLVL.

This chain links TRBV24-1 with TRBJ2-7, with TRBD2 matching over 7 bases. There are 15 residues in the CDR3. V was clipped by 1 base and J by 2 bases; unmatched bases: 4. Germline CDR1 reads KGHDR; CDR2 reads SFDVKD. CDR3 loop: CATSDFGTNTYEQYF. CDR3 bases: TGTGCCACCAGTGATTTCGGGACTAACACCTACGAGCAGTACTTC.

The rearrangement uses TRBV6-1 and TRBJ1-6, with a possible D match to TRBD1 (5 bases). This CDR3 comprises 16 residues. Trimming took 2 bases from V and 4 from J, leaving 12 bases between them. Germline CDR1 MNHNS, CDR2 SASEGT. The CDR3 region is CASSEMGGEYNSPLHF. The CDR3 coding sequence is TGTGCCAGCAGTGAAATGGGGGGGGAATATAATTCACCCCTCCACTTT.

The chain has TRBV18 and TRBJ2-4, with TRBD2 matching over 7 bases. Germline V lookup: CDR1 KGHSH, CDR2 LQKENI. The V gene end was trimmed by 6 bases and the J gene end by 1 base; junction bases not matched to a gene: 12. The CDR3 sequence is 17 residues long. The CDR3 coding sequence is TGTGCCAGCTCCCTCCCCACGGGAGCGGGGGCCAAAAACATTCAGTACTTC. Translation: CASSLPTGAGAKNIQYF.

The V and J genes are TRBV7-8 and TRBJ1-1; 7 nucleotides line up with TRBD1. V trimming: 3 bases; J trimming: 1 base; junction bases outside the gene matches: 2. The CDR3 runs to 14 residues. In germline, CDR1 is SGHVS, CDR2 FQNEAQ. CDR3 coding DNA: TGTGCCAGCAGCTTTGGGACAGCGAACACTGAAGCTTTCTTT. Translating it yields CASSFGTANTEAFF.